This paragraph covers one T cell receptor (beta chain) sequence. Its specificity is not known. Distinct nucleotide sequences in the sample also encode this CDR3. This entry is derived from a study of shared clonotypes between healthy human individuals. Sequencing used immunoSEQ multiplex PCR; TCRdb keeps in-frame clones, though not all of them. Found here are about 820,000 clones, roughly 92% of them singletons; the top ten hold less than 25%. Study results and caveats: Depth was large, yet rarefaction showed that sorted-subset sequencing was incomplete. Generation probabilities of non-shared clonotypes were lower (relative to those shared by all four donors). Researchers sampled blood only, noting tissue repertoires likely differ.

Naivety among CD8 cells was defined by CD45RO negativity and positive CCR7 selection, thereby excluding terminally differentiated effector memory CD45RA+ cells. Healthy adults negative for HIV, lacking recent acute infections or vaccinations, served as donors. This CDR3 contains 13 residues. V shed 3 bases and J shed 0 bases, with 5 bases lying between them. Germline CDR1 is MNHNS and CDR2 is SASEGT. Sequencing was performed on naive CD8+ T cells sorted from blood. This chain joins TRBV6-1 and TRBJ1-1; D is uncertain. The source is a man younger than 40 in good health. As DNA, the CDR3 is TGTGCCAGCAGTGAGTGGCTGAACACTGAAGCTTTCTTT. Protein product: CASSEWLNTEAFF.